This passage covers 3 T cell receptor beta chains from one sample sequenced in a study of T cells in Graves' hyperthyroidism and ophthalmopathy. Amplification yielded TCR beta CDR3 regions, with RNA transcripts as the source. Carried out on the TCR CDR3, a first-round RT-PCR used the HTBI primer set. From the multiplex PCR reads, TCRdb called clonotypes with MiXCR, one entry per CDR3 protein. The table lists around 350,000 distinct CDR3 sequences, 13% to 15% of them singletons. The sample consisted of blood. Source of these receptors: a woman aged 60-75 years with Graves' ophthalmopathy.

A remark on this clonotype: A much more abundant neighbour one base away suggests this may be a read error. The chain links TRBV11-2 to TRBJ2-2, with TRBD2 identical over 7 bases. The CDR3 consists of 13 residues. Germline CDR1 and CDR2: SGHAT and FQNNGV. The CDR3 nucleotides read TGTGCCGGCAGCGGGGATAACACCGGGGAGCTGTTTTTT. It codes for CAGSGDNTGELFF.

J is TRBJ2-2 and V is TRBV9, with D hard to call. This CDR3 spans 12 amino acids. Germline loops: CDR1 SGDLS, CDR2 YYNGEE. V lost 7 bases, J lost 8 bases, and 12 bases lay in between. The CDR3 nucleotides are TGTGCCAGCGCCGGTGTAATGGGGGAGCTGTTTTTT. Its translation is CASAGVMGELFF.

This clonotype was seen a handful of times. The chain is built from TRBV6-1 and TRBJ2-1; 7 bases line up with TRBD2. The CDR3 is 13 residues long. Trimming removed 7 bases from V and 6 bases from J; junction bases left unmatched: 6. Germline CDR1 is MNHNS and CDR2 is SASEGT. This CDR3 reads CASKNAGVNEQFF. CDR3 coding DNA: TGTGCCAGCAAGAACGCGGGAGTCAATGAGCAGTTCTTC.